This T cell receptor beta chain was captured by sequencing in a study of blood T cells in healthy people across ages. Donors each provided 9.5 to 10 milliliters of peripheral blood. A second PCR of about 7 to 11 cycles used a sample-barcoded 5' primer and a J-beta primer mix. Every sample produced at least 2.5 million CDR3-containing paired-end reads. TCRdb reanalysed the 5' RACE reads using MiXCR and keeps one entry per CDR3 protein. The table has about 1.8 million distinct CDR3 sequences, around 50% seen once. The CDR3 consists of 13 residues. The germline CDR1 and CDR2 sequences are DFQATT and SNEGSKA (reference sequence). V shed 8 bases, J shed 7 bases, and the junction held 11 bases outside the gene matches.

The J gene is TRBJ2-3, the V gene TRBV20-1; 8 nucleotides agree with TRBD2. The specimen was blood. The source is a woman aged 40 to 50 in good health. This CDR3 reads CSTLRGGINTQYF. CDR3 bases: TGCAGTACTCTCCGGGGGGGCATCAATACGCAGTATTTT.